Listed below are T cell receptor beta chains from one sample, sequenced in a study of T cells in tumors after PD-1 blockade. Sequenced by immunoSEQ multiplex PCR; TCRdb stores in-frame clones only, minus some. The table includes more than 40,000 clones, 81% detected once. The source material was PBMCs, sampled before anti-PD-1 treatment. These receptors were obtained from a human donor with basal cell carcinoma. Both conserved end residues are part of each CDR3. Each record gives: D gene, J gene, clone size, V gene, CDR3 DNA, CDR3 protein. D genes are given only for firm matches. Clone size is given for some rows only: seen once, a few or many times, or a class if the clone is expanded.

d_call: -; j_call: TRBJ1-3; clone_size: few; v_call: TRBV7-2; cdr3_nt: TGTGCCAGCAGCTTAGTAGGGGAGGCAGGAAACACCATATATTTT; cdr3_aa: CASSLVGEAGNTIYF
d_call: -; j_call: TRBJ1-5; clone_size: few; v_call: TRBV6-2/TRBV6-3; cdr3_nt: TGTGCCAGCAGTTACAGTGGCGATCAGCCCCAGCATTTT; cdr3_aa: CASSYSGDQPQHF
d_call: -; j_call: TRBJ1-2; clone_size: few; v_call: TRBV6-4; cdr3_nt: TGTGCCAGCAGTGACGGGGGGGCGAACTATGGCTACACCTTC; cdr3_aa: CASSDGGANYGYTF
d_call: -; j_call: TRBJ2-3; clone_size: few; v_call: TRBV21-1; cdr3_nt: TGTGCCAGCAGATTATACTATAGGAGAGCTGGAGATACGCAGTATTTT; cdr3_aa: CASRLYYRRAGDTQYF
d_call: TRBD2; j_call: TRBJ2-3; clone_size: -; v_call: TRBV5-1; cdr3_nt: TGCGCCAGCAGCTCCCTCCCTATCGGGACTAGCGGGGGGCGCACAGATACGCAGTATTTT; cdr3_aa: CASSSLPIGTSGGRTDTQYF
d_call: -; j_call: TRBJ1-2; clone_size: -; v_call: TRBV14; cdr3_nt: TGTGCCAGCAGCACCCCTCAGGGTTATGGCTACACCTTC; cdr3_aa: CASSTPQGYGYTF
d_call: -; j_call: TRBJ1-2; clone_size: -; v_call: TRBV4-2; cdr3_nt: TGTGCCAGCAGCCAACGCTTCCTTGGCGACTATGGCTACACCTTC; cdr3_aa: CASSQRFLGDYGYTF
d_call: TRBD1; j_call: TRBJ2-5; clone_size: -; v_call: TRBV5-1; cdr3_nt: TGCGCCAGCAGCTGGGGACAGGGGGCGTTCGAGACCCAGTACTTC; cdr3_aa: CASSWGQGAFETQYF
d_call: -; j_call: TRBJ1-6; clone_size: -; v_call: TRBV6-1; cdr3_nt: TGTGCCAGCAGTGAAGCAGCGGGGCCTTCACCCCTCCACTTT; cdr3_aa: CASSEAAGPSPLHF
d_call: -; j_call: TRBJ2-2; clone_size: -; v_call: TRBV29-1; cdr3_nt: TGCAGCGTTACCGGTCCGGGACAGAACACCGGGGAGCTGTTTTTT; cdr3_aa: CSVTGPGQNTGELFF
d_call: -; j_call: TRBJ1-3; clone_size: -; v_call: TRBV7-9; cdr3_nt: TGTGCCAGCAGCTTATCGTGGGGAGGACGAGCCGGAAACACCATATATTTT; cdr3_aa: CASSLSWGGRAGNTIYF
d_call: TRBD1; j_call: TRBJ2-7; clone_size: -; v_call: TRBV5-1; cdr3_nt: TGCGCCAGCAGCTCGCTACAGGGGGACCACGAGCAGTACTTC; cdr3_aa: CASSSLQGDHEQYF
d_call: TRBD1; j_call: TRBJ2-2; clone_size: -; v_call: TRBV15; cdr3_nt: TGTGCCACCAGCAGATGGACAGGGAACACCGGGGAGCTGTTTTTT; cdr3_aa: CATSRWTGNTGELFF
d_call: -; j_call: TRBJ1-1; clone_size: -; v_call: TRBV14; cdr3_nt: TGTGCCAGCAGCCACTTGACAGGGAACACTGAAGCTTTCTTT; cdr3_aa: CASSHLTGNTEAFF
d_call: -; j_call: TRBJ1-1; clone_size: few; v_call: TRBV5-1; cdr3_nt: TGCGCCACCCGAGTGGGGGGCGGAACTGAAGCTTTCTTT; cdr3_aa: CATRVGGGTEAFF
d_call: -; j_call: TRBJ2-7; clone_size: once; v_call: TRBV7-9; cdr3_nt: TGTGCCAGCAGCTTAGGGGTGCACGAGCAGTACTTC; cdr3_aa: CASSLGVHEQYF
d_call: -; j_call: TRBJ2-2; clone_size: -; v_call: TRBV4-1; cdr3_nt: TGCGCCAGCAGCCAAGTGGGGGCGAACACCGGGGAGCTGTTTTTT; cdr3_aa: CASSQVGANTGELFF
d_call: TRBD1; j_call: TRBJ2-5; clone_size: -; v_call: TRBV5-1; cdr3_nt: TGCGCCAGCAGCCCCAGGACAGGGGAAGAGACCCAGTACTTC; cdr3_aa: CASSPRTGEETQYF
d_call: TRBD1; j_call: TRBJ1-4; clone_size: -; v_call: TRBV28; cdr3_nt: TGTGCCAGCAGTTACAGACAGGGAGGTGAAAAACTGTTTTTT; cdr3_aa: CASSYRQGGEKLFF
d_call: TRBD1; j_call: TRBJ1-5; clone_size: -; v_call: TRBV18; cdr3_nt: TGTGCCAGCTCACCCACAGGGGGACAGCCCCAGCATTTT; cdr3_aa: CASSPTGGQPQHF
d_call: TRBD1; j_call: TRBJ1-2; clone_size: -; v_call: TRBV14; cdr3_nt: TGTGCCAGCAGCCACCCGAAAGGGGACAGGGGTTCCCATGGCTACACCTTC; cdr3_aa: CASSHPKGDRGSHGYTF
d_call: TRBD2; j_call: TRBJ2-3; clone_size: -; v_call: TRBV18; cdr3_nt: TGTGCCAGCTCAGAGGGGTCTTCGGGGGGTACGCAGTATTTT; cdr3_aa: CASSEGSSGGTQYF
d_call: TRBD1; j_call: TRBJ1-3; clone_size: few; v_call: TRBV6-5; cdr3_nt: TGTGCCAGCAGTAGACAGGGGGCAAGAGGAAACACCATATATTTT; cdr3_aa: CASSRQGARGNTIYF
d_call: TRBD2; j_call: TRBJ2-5; clone_size: -; v_call: TRBV5-6; cdr3_nt: TGTGCCAGCAGCCTACGGACTAGCGGGGGAGGGGAGACCCAGTACTTC; cdr3_aa: CASSLRTSGGGETQYF
d_call: -; j_call: TRBJ2-2; clone_size: -; v_call: TRBV29-1; cdr3_nt: TGCAGCGTTGAAGATCAGCAGGATAGGGCCGGGGAGCTGTTTTTT; cdr3_aa: CSVEDQQDRAGELFF
d_call: TRBD1; j_call: TRBJ1-5; clone_size: -; v_call: TRBV4-1; cdr3_nt: TGCGCCAGCAGCCCTCTAACAGGGGGCAATCAGCCCCAGCATTTT; cdr3_aa: CASSPLTGGNQPQHF
d_call: -; j_call: TRBJ2-1; clone_size: -; v_call: TRBV7-2; cdr3_nt: TGTGCCAGCAGCTTGTACGGGCCCTCCTACAATGAGCAGTTCTTC; cdr3_aa: CASSLYGPSYNEQFF
d_call: -; j_call: TRBJ1-2; clone_size: -; v_call: TRBV29-1; cdr3_nt: TGCAGCGTTGATGAGGGATACAGGGATGGCTACACCTTC; cdr3_aa: CSVDEGYRDGYTF
d_call: -; j_call: TRBJ1-4; clone_size: -; v_call: TRBV29-1; cdr3_nt: TGCAGCGTTGAAGCCGGGTACGAAAAACTGTTTTTT; cdr3_aa: CSVEAGYEKLFF
d_call: TRBD2; j_call: TRBJ2-5; clone_size: once; v_call: TRBV5-8; cdr3_nt: TGTGCCAGCAGCCCTGGGGCGGGGGAAGGAGAGACCCAGTACTTC; cdr3_aa: CASSPGAGEGETQYF
d_call: TRBD1; j_call: TRBJ2-1; clone_size: -; v_call: TRBV2; cdr3_nt: TGTGCCAGCAGTGACCCGACGGACAGGGTCAATGAGCAGTTCTTC; cdr3_aa: CASSDPTDRVNEQFF
d_call: -; j_call: TRBJ1-1; clone_size: -; v_call: TRBV28; cdr3_nt: TGTGCCAGCAGTTTAGGGCAGGGTAACACTGAAGCTTTCTTT; cdr3_aa: CASSLGQGNTEAFF
d_call: -; j_call: TRBJ1-5; clone_size: -; v_call: TRBV6-5; cdr3_nt: TGTGCCAGCAGGTCTCGGACAGTGAGCAATCAGCCCCAGCATTTT; cdr3_aa: CASRSRTVSNQPQHF
d_call: -; j_call: TRBJ1-1; clone_size: -; v_call: TRBV12-3/TRBV12-4; cdr3_nt: TGTGCCAGCAGTTCCCCGCAGTGGACTGAAGCTTTCTTT; cdr3_aa: CASSSPQWTEAFF
d_call: -; j_call: TRBJ1-1; clone_size: -; v_call: TRBV28; cdr3_nt: TGTGCCAGCAGTTTCCCGGGGGTCTCCACTGAAACTTTCTTT; cdr3_aa: CASSFPGVSTETFF
d_call: -; j_call: TRBJ2-7; clone_size: -; v_call: TRBV27; cdr3_nt: TGTGCCAGCAGTTTTTTTCCCAACTCCTACGAGCAGTACTTC; cdr3_aa: CASSFFPNSYEQYF
d_call: TRBD2; j_call: TRBJ2-3; clone_size: -; v_call: TRBV15; cdr3_nt: TGTGCCACCAGCGCTGGACTAGCGGGGGACACAGATACGCAGTATTTT; cdr3_aa: CATSAGLAGDTDTQYF
d_call: TRBD2; j_call: TRBJ2-7; clone_size: -; v_call: TRBV4-2; cdr3_nt: TGTGCCAGCAGCCAAGAAAGGCCTGCTAGCGGGGGTTCATCCTACGAGCAGTACTTC; cdr3_aa: CASSQERPASGGSSYEQYF
d_call: -; j_call: TRBJ1-2; clone_size: -; v_call: TRBV7-2; cdr3_nt: TGTGCCAGCAGCTTTCAAAATAACTATGGCTACACCTTC; cdr3_aa: CASSFQNNYGYTF
d_call: TRBD1; j_call: TRBJ2-5; clone_size: -; v_call: TRBV6-5; cdr3_nt: TGTGCCAGCAGTTACACCGGGACAGGGAAAGGGACCCAGTACTTC; cdr3_aa: CASSYTGTGKGTQYF
d_call: -; j_call: TRBJ1-3; clone_size: -; v_call: TRBV28; cdr3_nt: TGTGCCAGCCATTGGTGGGGGGGAAACACCATATATTTT; cdr3_aa: CASHWWGGNTIYF